Given below is one T cell receptor beta chain in context. The antigen is undetermined. CDR1 and CDR2 (germline): LGHDT, YNNKEL (reference sequence). The CDR3 covers 15 residues. V was clipped by 4 bases and J by 0 bases; unmatched bases: 2. These data originate in a study of T cell responses to AZD1222 COVID-19 vaccine. Study summary: It was second doses at about 4 or about 12 weeks that were pooled.

Profiling relied on immunoSEQ multiplex PCR, and the TCRdb table lists in-frame clones only, not all of them. The data show tens of thousands of clones, around 90% seen once. Study-wide points: Possibly, clonal diversity was underestimated; donors were largely white British and included more females.

Sequenced here: peripheral blood, sampled on day 0 of AZD1222 vaccination. V usage is TRBV3-1 (or the pseudogene TRBV3-2) and J usage is TRBJ2-3; 9 bases match TRBD2. The origin of this receptor is an adult in good health. The CDR3 spells CASSPGLASTDTQYF. CDR3 DNA: TGTGCCAGCAGCCCGGGACTAGCTAGCACAGATACGCAGTATTTT.